The 32 T cell receptor beta chains below come from one sample, sequenced in a study of T cell responses to AZD1222 COVID-19 vaccine. Clones were read by immunoSEQ multiplex PCR, and TCRdb kept only the in-frame ones, dropping some. The sample holds under 70,000 clones, approximately 83% seen once. The sample in question was peripheral blood, obtained on day 0 of AZD1222 vaccination. Receptors were obtained from an adult in good health.

The rearrangement joins TRBV5-1 to TRBJ1-6; no clear D. V dropped 0 bases and J dropped 7 bases, with 11 bases sitting between them. Germline CDR1 and CDR2: SGHRS and YFSETQ. The CDR3 runs to 15 residues. The CDR3 sequence: CASSLGGDPNSPLHF. In DNA form, the CDR3 reads TGCGCCAGCAGCTTGGGGGGAGACCCCAATTCACCCCTCCACTTT. The full variable domain, in which reference TRBV5-1 and TRBJ1-6 provide the parts outside the CDR3, is KAGVTQTPRYLIKTRGQQVTLSCSPISGHRSVSWYQQTPGQGLQFLFEYFSETQRNKGNFPGRFSGRQFSNSRSEMNVSTLELGDSALYLCASSLGGDPNSPLHFGNGTRLTVT.

This clone was found a few times. V usage is TRBV7-2 and J usage is TRBJ2-3, with TRBD2 identical over 16 bases. V gave up 2 bases and J gave up 2 bases; unmatched junction bases: 7. This CDR3 contains 19 residues. Germline V lookup: CDR1 SGHTA, CDR2 FQGNSA. The CDR3 sequence is CASSLTGLAGGLITDTQYF. DNA of the CDR3: TGTGCCAGCAGCTTAACGGGACTAGCGGGGGGGCTGATCACAGATACGCAGTATTTT.

The CDR3 DNA sequence: TGTGCCAGCTCCCAAGGGGACGAGCAGTACTTC. It is translated as CASSQGDEQYF. The V gene is TRBV18, the J gene TRBJ2-7; D is possibly TRBD1 (5 bases). CDR1 and CDR2 from the germline V gene are KGHSH and LQKENI. With 6 bases removed from V and 5 bases from J, the gap between germline ends came to 8 bases. The CDR3 spans 11 residues.

The V gene is TRBV18, the J gene TRBJ2-7, with 7 bases fitting TRBD1. With V trimmed by 3 bases and J by 3 bases, 2 bases remained unmatched. Germline values: CDR1 KGHSH, CDR2 LQKENI. The CDR3 has 13 residues. In nucleotides, the CDR3 is TGTGCCAGCTCACCTGGGACAGACTACGAGCAGTACTTC. This sequence encodes CASSPGTDYEQYF.

This clone is judged medium-sized. V usage is TRBV7-2 and J usage is TRBJ1-6; D ambiguous. In germline, CDR1 is SGHTA, CDR2 FQGNSA. This CDR3 contains 15 residues. Trimming pared 2 bases from V and 7 bases from J, leaving 12 bases between. The CDR3 is CASSLNIPTNSPLHF. The CDR3, as DNA: TGTGCCAGCAGCTTAAATATACCCACCAATTCACCCCTCCACTTT.

V and J are TRBV21-1 and TRBJ2-7; the table's D call, TRBD1, has no DNA check behind it. TRBV21-1 is designated a pseudogene. This CDR3 has 16 residues. The CDR3 DNA sequence: TGTGCCAGCAGCACAAAAGACAGGGGTGAAAACTACGAGCAGTACTTC. Its protein product is CASSTKDRGENYEQYF.

This clone has a handful of counts. The V call is TRBV7-9, the J call TRBJ1-1, with D unresolved. CDR3 length: 13 amino acids. Trimming cost V 0 bases and J 5 bases, with 7 bases left between them. The germline CDR1 and CDR2 sequences are SEHNR and FQNEAQ (reference sequence). Here the CDR3 reads CASSLATGTEAFF. The CDR3 nucleotides read TGTGCCAGCAGCTTAGCGACGGGAACTGAAGCTTTCTTT. Together with reference TRBV7-9 and TRBJ1-1, the CDR3 gives the full variable domain: DTGVSQNPRHKITKRGQNVTFRCDPISEHNRLYWYRQTLGQGPEFLTYFQNEAQLEKSRLLSDRFSAERPKGSFSTLEIQRTEQGDSAMYLCASSLATGTEAFFGQGTRLTVV.

This clone appeared a single time. The J gene is TRBJ2-3, the V gene TRBV3-1 (or the pseudogene TRBV3-2); 10 bases are a match to TRBD2. Germline V gene lookup returns CDR1 LGHDT and CDR2 YNNKEL (reference sequence). The CDR3 runs to 17 residues. V lost 5 bases, J lost 1 base, and 9 bases stayed unmatched. Written as DNA, the CDR3 is TGTGCCAGCAGCATCTGGAGCGGGGGGGCCGGCACAGATACGCAGTATTTT. Translation gives CASSIWSGGAGTDTQYF.

V gene TRBV19 combines with J gene TRBJ1-1; TRBD1 aligns across 10 bases. The germline CDR1 and CDR2 sequences are LNHDA and SQIVND (reference sequence). CDR3 length equals 14 residues. The ends lost 7 bases at V and 3 bases at J; junction bases unmatched: 5. The CDR3 loop reads CASTATGGYTEAFF. The CDR3 DNA sequence: TGTGCCAGTACCGCGACAGGGGGCTACACTGAAGCTTTCTTT. Full variable domain (remainder filled in from reference TRBV19 and TRBJ1-1): DGGITQSPKYLFRKEGQNVTLSCEQNLNHDAMYWYRQDPGQGLRLIYYSQIVNDFQKGDIAEGYSVSREKKESFPLTVTSAQKNPTAFYLCASTATGGYTEAFFGQGTRLTVV.

The rearrangement uses TRBV28 and TRBJ2-7, with 8 bases lining up with TRBD1. This CDR3 has 15 residues. J lost 5 bases, V lost 2 bases, and 8 bases had no gene match. Germline-derived CDR1 and CDR2 are MDHEN and SYDVKM. In DNA, the CDR3 is TGTGCCAGCAGTTTAGCACAGGGGGGCAAAGACGAGCAGTACTTC. This encodes CASSLAQGGKDEQYF.

J is TRBJ2-7 and V is TRBV7-2; a weak D match, TRBD2 (5 bases). The V gene lost 2 bases and the J gene lost 3 bases, with 8 bases spanning the gap. In germline, CDR1 is SGHTA, CDR2 FQGNSA. The CDR3 sequence is 13 residues long. The CDR3 bases are TGTGCCAGCAGCTTATGGGGAGTCTACGAGCAGTACTTC. This gives the protein CASSLWGVYEQYF.

Notes on this clone: The junction and the germline gene differ at one end; a read error may be behind it. The chain carries TRBV11-2 and TRBJ1-2, with 9 positions matching TRBD1. Germline loops: CDR1 SGHAT, CDR2 FQNNGV. The CDR3 is 11 residues long. CDR3 nucleotide sequence: TGTGCCAGCAGCCTAGGACAGGGGTATATCTTC. This codes for CASSLGQGYIF.

Worth noting for this clone: Additional DNA sequences in this sample encode the identical CDR3. This chain uses TRBV7-6 with TRBJ1-3; D is perhaps TRBD1 (5 bases). CDR3 length: 15 residues. CDR1 is SGHVS and CDR2 is FNYEAQ in the germline V gene. With 6 bases removed from V and 2 bases from J, the gap between germline ends came to 14 bases. The CDR3, as DNA: TGTGCCAGCAGTCGGGACTCGGCCCCTGGAAACACCATATATTTT. It yields the protein CASSRDSAPGNTIYF.

The J gene is TRBJ1-5, the V gene TRBV19; TRBD1 aligns across 12 bases. The CDR3 has 15 residues. CDR1 is LNHDA, CDR2 SQIVND, per germline (reference sequence). The V gene end was trimmed by 5 bases and the J gene end by 5 bases; junction bases not matched to a gene: 4. The CDR3 coding sequence is TGTGCCAGTAGTCCGGGACAGGGGGCTGATCAGCCCCAGCATTTT. Translated, it gives CASSPGQGADQPQHF. Combining the CDR3 with reference TRBV19 and TRBJ1-5 gives the whole variable domain DGGITQSPKYLFRKEGQNVTLSCEQNLNHDAMYWYRQDPGQGLRLIYYSQIVNDFQKGDIAEGYSVSREKKESFPLTVTSAQKNPTAFYLCASSPGQGADQPQHFGDGTRLSIL.

V and J are TRBV2 and TRBJ1-6; D perhaps matches TRBD1 (6 bases). V was shortened by 4 bases and J by 14 bases, with 21 bases between the two germline ends. The CDR3 is 15 residues long. Per the germline V gene, CDR1 is SNHLY and CDR2 is FYNNEI. This CDR3 is CASSAGGGRGLTLHF. CDR3 bases: TGTGCCAGCAGTGCGGGTGGGGGCCGGGGGTTGACCCTCCACTTT.

The gene calls are TRBV18 and TRBJ1-1; possible D gene TRBD1, 5 bases. From germline, CDR1 is KGHSH and CDR2 LQKENI. This CDR3 has 15 residues. Trimming left V 2 bases short and J 4 bases short, with 14 bases between. The DNA for the CDR3 is TGTGCCAGCTCACCAAAGGAGGGGTTGGGCACTGAAGCTTTCTTT. Amino acids: CASSPKEGLGTEAFF.

V and J are TRBV15 and TRBJ1-5, with D hard to call. The V and J ends lost 0 bases and 4 bases respectively, with 4 bases between them. The CDR3 runs 13 residues. CDR1 and CDR2 from the germline V gene are LNHNV and YYDKDF (reference sequence). The DNA for the CDR3 is TGTGCCACCAGCAGAGACCTAAATCAGCCCCAGCATTTT. It yields the protein CATSRDLNQPQHF.

The chain couples TRBV29-1 to TRBJ2-1; D call uncertain. The CDR3 runs to 14 residues. Trimming left V 0 bases short and J 4 bases short, with 10 bases between. CDR1 SQVTM and CDR2 ANQGSEA come from the germline V gene. The CDR3 DNA reads as TGCAGCGTTGAAGATCAGAAGTATTACAATGAGCAGTTCTTC. Translated: CSVEDQKYYNEQFF.

The V call is TRBV7-8, the J call TRBJ1-2; no firm D call. The CDR3 covers 12 residues. V was clipped by 5 bases and J by 6 bases, with 10 bases between them. Germline CDR1 and CDR2: SGHVS and FQNEAQ. The CDR3 reads CASSPRTNGYTF. In DNA, the CDR3 is TGTGCCAGCAGCCCTAGGACGAATGGCTACACCTTC.

The chain recombines TRBV5-5 with TRBJ1-4, with D possibly matching TRBD1 (6 bases). CDR1 and CDR2 (germline): SGHKS, YYEKEE (reference sequence). Between the trimmed V and J ends, which lost 7 bases and 8 bases, there was a span of 18 bases. The CDR3 runs to 14 residues. CDR3 protein: CASFPSGGREKLFF. The CDR3 DNA reads TGTGCCAGCTTCCCTTCCGGGGGCCGAGAAAAACTGTTTTTT.

The J gene is TRBJ2-2, the V gene TRBV3-1 (or the pseudogene TRBV3-2); the D gene is possibly TRBD2 (5 bases). The CDR3 covers 16 residues. V shed 0 bases and J shed 1 base, with 9 bases lying between them. Germline V gives CDR1 LGHDT, CDR2 YNNKEL (reference sequence). Here the CDR3 reads CASSQDSGRNTGELFF. CDR3 sequence (DNA): TGTGCCAGCAGCCAAGACTCGGGGAGGAACACCGGGGAGCTGTTTTTT.

This chain links TRBV18 with TRBJ1-2; D remains unclear. Germline loops: CDR1 KGHSH, CDR2 LQKENI. The CDR3 has 13 residues. The V gene lost 1 base and the J gene lost 7 bases, with 10 bases spanning the gap. As DNA, the CDR3 is TGTGCCAGCTCACCACGAGTAGGTGGTGGCTACACCTTC. Translated, it gives CASSPRVGGGYTF.

The chain links TRBV4-1 to TRBJ1-1; 7 bases fit TRBD1. V lost 2 bases and J lost 4; bases outside the gene matches: 10. CDR1 and CDR2 (germline): MGHRA, YSYEKL. There are 16 residues in the CDR3. The CDR3 reads CASSQIARGGGTEAFF. CDR3 sequence (DNA): TGCGCCAGCAGCCAAATCGCCAGGGGGGGCGGCACTGAAGCTTTCTTT.

There are a few counts of this clone. The chain employs TRBV7-8 and TRBJ1-1, with 7 bases fitting TRBD1. CDR1 SGHVS and CDR2 FQNEAQ come from the germline V gene. The CDR3 is 15 residues long. V lost 7 bases, J lost 0 bases, and 8 bases stayed unmatched. CDR3 DNA: TGTGCCAGCACTCTCCAGGGGGGTCTGAACACTGAAGCTTTCTTT. It translates to CASTLQGGLNTEAFF.

This sequence joins TRBV20-1 and TRBJ1-1; weak D call: TRBD1 (6 bases). The CDR3 length is 14 residues. CDR1 and CDR2 from the germline V gene are DFQATT and SNEGSKA (reference sequence). Trimming pared 3 bases from V and 1 base from J, leaving 12 bases between. The CDR3 sequence: CSASAGAGNTEAFF. The CDR3 DNA reads as TGCAGTGCTAGTGCGGGGGCTGGGAACACTGAAGCTTTCTTT.

The chain has TRBV7-9 and TRBJ1-5; a weak D match, TRBD1 (6 bases). The V end was cut by 1 base, the J end by 9 bases, with 7 bases between. The CDR3 spans 12 residues. Germline lookup yields CDR1 SEHNR and CDR2 FQNEAQ (reference sequence). The CDR3 reads CASSLEGGPQHF. The CDR3 DNA follows: TGTGCCAGCAGCTTAGAAGGGGGGCCCCAGCATTTT.

The genes are TRBV6-5 and TRBJ2-5; 9 bases map to TRBD1. CDR1 and CDR2 from the germline V gene are MNHEY and SVGAGI. V was clipped by 4 bases and J by 4 bases; unmatched bases: 7. This CDR3 spans 15 amino acids. CDR3 DNA sequence: TGTGCCAGCAGTTCCGAGGGACAGGGTTTAGAGACCCAGTACTTC. Protein sequence: CASSSEGQGLETQYF.

This clone was seen a handful of times. The chain couples TRBV30 to TRBJ1-2, with D unresolved. Germline loops: CDR1 GTSNPN, CDR2 SVGIG (reference sequence). Trimming took off 3 bases at V and 8 bases at J, with 19 bases between the two ends. The CDR3 runs 14 residues. The CDR3 bases are TGTGCCTGGAGAGAGGCGGGCGACCCTTGGGGCTACACCTTC. As protein: CAWREAGDPWGYTF.

This chain joins TRBV30 and TRBJ1-3; D not resolved. The CDR3 sequence is 12 residues long. Trimming cost V 3 bases and J 4 bases, with 7 bases left between them. Per the germline V gene, CDR1 is GTSNPN and CDR2 is SVGIG (reference sequence). The DNA of the CDR3 is TGTGCCTGGAGCAGAGGGGGAAACACCATATATTTT. It codes for CAWSRGGNTIYF. Full variable domain (rest looked up from reference TRBV30 and TRBJ1-3): SQTIHQWPATLVQPVGSPLSLECTVEGTSNPNLYWYRQAAGRGLQLLFYSVGIGQISSEVPQNLSASRPQDRQFILSSKKLLLSDSGFYLCAWSRGGNTIYFGEGSWLTVV.

This chain links TRBV4-1 with TRBJ2-1; 9 bases line up with TRBD2. Per the germline V gene, CDR1 is MGHRA and CDR2 is YSYEKL. The ends lost 2 bases at V and 1 base at J; junction bases unmatched: 3. The CDR3 consists of 16 residues. CDR3 sequence: CASSQQAGGSYNEQFF. CDR3 DNA sequence: TGCGCCAGCAGCCAACAAGCGGGGGGTTCCTACAATGAGCAGTTCTTC.

This clone was detected once. The rearrangement links TRBV19 to TRBJ1-2; D remains ambiguous. The CDR3 is 14 residues long. The germline V and J ends were trimmed by 2 bases and 7 bases, with 14 bases remaining between them. Per the germline V gene, CDR1 is LNHDA and CDR2 is SQIVND (reference sequence). The CDR3 here is CASSIITPSGGYTF. CDR3 nucleotide sequence: TGTGCCAGTAGTATAATTACTCCCTCGGGTGGCTACACCTTC.

This chain links TRBV24-1 with TRBJ2-7; 7 bases are shared with TRBD2. The germline CDR1 and CDR2 sequences are KGHDR and SFDVKD. Unmatched junction bases numbered 6, after V lost 7 bases and J lost 1 base. The CDR3 is made up of 14 amino acids. CDR3 protein: CATRNSGRSYEQYF. Here the CDR3 DNA reads TGTGCCACCAGAAATAGCGGGCGTTCCTACGAGCAGTACTTC.